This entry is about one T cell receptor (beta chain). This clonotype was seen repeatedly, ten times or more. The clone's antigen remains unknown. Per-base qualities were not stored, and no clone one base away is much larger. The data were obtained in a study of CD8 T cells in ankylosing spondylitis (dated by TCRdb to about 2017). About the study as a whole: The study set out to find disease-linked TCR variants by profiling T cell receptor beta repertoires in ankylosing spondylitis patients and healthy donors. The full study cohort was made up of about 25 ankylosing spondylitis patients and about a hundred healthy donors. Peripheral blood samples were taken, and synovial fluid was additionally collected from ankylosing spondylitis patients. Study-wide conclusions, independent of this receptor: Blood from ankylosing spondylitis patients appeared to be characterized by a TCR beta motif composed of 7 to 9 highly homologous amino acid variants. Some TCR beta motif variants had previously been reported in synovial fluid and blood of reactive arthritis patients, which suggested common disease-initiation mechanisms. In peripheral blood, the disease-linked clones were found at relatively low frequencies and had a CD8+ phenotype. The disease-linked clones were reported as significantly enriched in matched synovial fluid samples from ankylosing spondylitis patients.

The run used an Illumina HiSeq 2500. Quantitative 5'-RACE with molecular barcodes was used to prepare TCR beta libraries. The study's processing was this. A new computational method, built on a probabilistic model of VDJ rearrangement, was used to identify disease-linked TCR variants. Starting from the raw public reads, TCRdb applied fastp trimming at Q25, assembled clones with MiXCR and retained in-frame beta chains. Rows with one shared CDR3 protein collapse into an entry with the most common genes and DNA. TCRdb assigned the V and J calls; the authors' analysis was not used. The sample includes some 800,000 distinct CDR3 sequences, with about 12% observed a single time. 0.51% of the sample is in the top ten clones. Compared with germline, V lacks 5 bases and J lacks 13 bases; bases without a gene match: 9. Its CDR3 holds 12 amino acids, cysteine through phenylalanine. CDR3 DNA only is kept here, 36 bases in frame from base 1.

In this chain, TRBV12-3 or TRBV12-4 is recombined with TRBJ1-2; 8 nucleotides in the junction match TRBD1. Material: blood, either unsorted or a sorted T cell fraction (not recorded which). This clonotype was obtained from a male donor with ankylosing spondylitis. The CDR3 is CASSKAGGAFTF. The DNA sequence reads TGTGCCAGCAGTAAAGCAGGGGGCGCTTTCACCTTC.